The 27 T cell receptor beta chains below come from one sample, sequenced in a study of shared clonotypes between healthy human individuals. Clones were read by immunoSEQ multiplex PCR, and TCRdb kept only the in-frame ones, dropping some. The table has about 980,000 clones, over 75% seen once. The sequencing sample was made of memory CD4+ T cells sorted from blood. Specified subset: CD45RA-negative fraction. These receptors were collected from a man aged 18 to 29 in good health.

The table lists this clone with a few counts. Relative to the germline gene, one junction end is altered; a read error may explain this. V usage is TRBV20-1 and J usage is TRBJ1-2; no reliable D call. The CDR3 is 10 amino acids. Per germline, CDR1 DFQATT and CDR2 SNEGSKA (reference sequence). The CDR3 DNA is TGCAGTGCTGGAGACCAGGGCTACACCTTC. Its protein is CSAGDQGYTF.

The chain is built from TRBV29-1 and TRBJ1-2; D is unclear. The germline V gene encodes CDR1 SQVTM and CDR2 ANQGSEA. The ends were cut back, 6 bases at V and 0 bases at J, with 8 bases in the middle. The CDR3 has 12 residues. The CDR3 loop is CSVDGANYGYTF. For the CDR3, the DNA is TGCAGCGTGGACGGGGCTAACTATGGCTACACCTTC.

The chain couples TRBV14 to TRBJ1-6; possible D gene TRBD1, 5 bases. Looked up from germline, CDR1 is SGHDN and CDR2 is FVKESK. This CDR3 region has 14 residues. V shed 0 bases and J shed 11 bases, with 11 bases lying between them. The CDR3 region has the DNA TGTGCCAGCAGCCAAGACAGGGTTAGGGCACCCCTCCACTTT. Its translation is CASSQDRVRAPLHF. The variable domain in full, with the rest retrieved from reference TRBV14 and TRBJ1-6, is EAGVTQFPSHSVIEKGQTVTLRCDPISGHDNLYWYRRVMGKEIKFLLHFVKESKQDESGMPNNRFLAERTGGTYSTLKVQPAELEDSGVYFCASSQDRVRAPLHFGNGTRLTVT.

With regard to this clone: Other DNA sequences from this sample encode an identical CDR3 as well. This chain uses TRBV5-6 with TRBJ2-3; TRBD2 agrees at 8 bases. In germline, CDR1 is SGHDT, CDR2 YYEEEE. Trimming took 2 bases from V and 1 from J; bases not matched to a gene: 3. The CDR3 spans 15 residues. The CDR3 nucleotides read TGTGCCAGCAGCTTAGCGGGACTAGGCACAGATACGCAGTATTTT. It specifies CASSLAGLGTDTQYF.

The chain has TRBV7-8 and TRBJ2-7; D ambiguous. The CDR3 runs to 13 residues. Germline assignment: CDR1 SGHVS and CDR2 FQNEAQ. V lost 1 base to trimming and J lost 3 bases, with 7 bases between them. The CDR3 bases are TGTGCCAGCAGCTTAGTGGCTCGCTACGAGCAGTACTTC. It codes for CASSLVARYEQYF.

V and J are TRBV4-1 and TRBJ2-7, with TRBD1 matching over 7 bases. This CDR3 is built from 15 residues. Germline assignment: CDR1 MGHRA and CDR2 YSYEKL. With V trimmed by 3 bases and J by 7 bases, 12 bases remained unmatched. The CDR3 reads CASSHLEDRRTEQYF. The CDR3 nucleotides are TGCGCCAGCAGCCATTTAGAGGACAGGCGAACAGAGCAGTACTTC.

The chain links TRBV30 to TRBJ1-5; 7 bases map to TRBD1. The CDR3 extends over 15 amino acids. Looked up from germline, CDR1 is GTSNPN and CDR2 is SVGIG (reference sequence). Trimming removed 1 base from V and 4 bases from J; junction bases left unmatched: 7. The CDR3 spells CAWSARTGRNQPQHF. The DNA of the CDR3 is TGTGCCTGGAGTGCCCGGACAGGCCGGAATCAGCCCCAGCATTTT.

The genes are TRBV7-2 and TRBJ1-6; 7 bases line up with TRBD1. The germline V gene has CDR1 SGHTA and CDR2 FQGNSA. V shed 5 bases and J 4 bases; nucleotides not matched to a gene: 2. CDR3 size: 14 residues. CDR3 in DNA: TGTGCCAGCAGCCAACAGGGGTATAATTCACCCCTCCACTTT. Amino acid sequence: CASSQQGYNSPLHF.

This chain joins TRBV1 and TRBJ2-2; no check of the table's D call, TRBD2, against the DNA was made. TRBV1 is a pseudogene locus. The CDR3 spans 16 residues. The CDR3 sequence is CTSNTLAGSGTGELFF. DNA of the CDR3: TGCACCAGCAATACTTTAGCGGGAAGTGGCACCGGGGAGCTGTTTTTT.

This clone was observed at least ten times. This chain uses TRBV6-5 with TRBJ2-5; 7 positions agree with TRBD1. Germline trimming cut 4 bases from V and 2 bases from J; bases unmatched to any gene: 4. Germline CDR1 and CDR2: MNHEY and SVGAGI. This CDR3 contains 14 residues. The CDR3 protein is CASSSYRGQETQYF. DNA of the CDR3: TGTGCCAGCAGTTCTTACAGGGGACAAGAGACCCAGTACTTC.

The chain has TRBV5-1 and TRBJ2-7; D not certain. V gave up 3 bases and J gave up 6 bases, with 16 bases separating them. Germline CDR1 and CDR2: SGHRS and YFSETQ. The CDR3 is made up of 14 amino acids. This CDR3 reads CASSSGAQVGEQYF. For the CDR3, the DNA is TGCGCCAGCAGCTCCGGTGCTCAGGTCGGCGAGCAGTACTTC.

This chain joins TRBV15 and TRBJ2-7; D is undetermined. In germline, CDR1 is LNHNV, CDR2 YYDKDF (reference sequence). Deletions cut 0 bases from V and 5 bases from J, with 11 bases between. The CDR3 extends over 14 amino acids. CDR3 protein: CATSRDILGNEQYF. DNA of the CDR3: TGTGCCACCAGCAGAGATATTCTGGGAAACGAGCAGTACTTC.

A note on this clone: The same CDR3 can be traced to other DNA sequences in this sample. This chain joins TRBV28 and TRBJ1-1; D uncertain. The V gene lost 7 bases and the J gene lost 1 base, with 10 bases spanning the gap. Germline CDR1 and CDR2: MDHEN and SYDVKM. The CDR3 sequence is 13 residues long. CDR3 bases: TGTGCCAGCAAGGGTCCTAAGAACACTGAAGCTTTCTTT. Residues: CASKGPKNTEAFF.

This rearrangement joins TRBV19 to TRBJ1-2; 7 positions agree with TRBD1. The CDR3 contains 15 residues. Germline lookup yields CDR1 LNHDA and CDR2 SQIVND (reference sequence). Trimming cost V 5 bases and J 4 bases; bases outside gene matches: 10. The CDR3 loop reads CASSSRGSFSYGYTF. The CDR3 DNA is TGTGCCAGTAGTTCCAGGGGGTCCTTCTCCTATGGCTACACCTTC.

In nucleotides, the CDR3 is TGTGCCAGCAGCTTGGCTAGCGGAGCCTCCTACAATGAGCAGTTCTTC. Its translation: CASSLASGASYNEQFF. The chain links TRBV5-4 to TRBJ2-1, with 7 bases fitting TRBD2. The germline gives CDR1 SGHNT, CDR2 YYREEE (reference sequence). Trimming took 0 bases from V and 0 from J; bases not matched to a gene: 3. This CDR3 contains 16 residues.

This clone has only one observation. In DNA, the CDR3 is TGTGCCAGCAGCTTAATGGGTTCAGCTGGGGCCAACGTCCTGACTTTC. This gives the protein CASSLMGSAGANVLTF. The chain recombines TRBV7-2 with TRBJ2-6; no clear D gene. The CDR3 is made up of 16 amino acids. The germline CDR1 and CDR2 sequences are SGHTA and FQGNSA. V dropped 2 bases and J dropped 2 bases, with 10 bases sitting between them.

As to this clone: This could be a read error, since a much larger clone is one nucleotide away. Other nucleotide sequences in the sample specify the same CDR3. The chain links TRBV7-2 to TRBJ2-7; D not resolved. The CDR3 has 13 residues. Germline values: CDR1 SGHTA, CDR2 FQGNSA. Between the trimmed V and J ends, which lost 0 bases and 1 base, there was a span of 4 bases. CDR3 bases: TGTGCCAGCAGCTTAGCAGGGTCCTACGAGCAGTACTTC. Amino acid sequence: CASSLAGSYEQYF.

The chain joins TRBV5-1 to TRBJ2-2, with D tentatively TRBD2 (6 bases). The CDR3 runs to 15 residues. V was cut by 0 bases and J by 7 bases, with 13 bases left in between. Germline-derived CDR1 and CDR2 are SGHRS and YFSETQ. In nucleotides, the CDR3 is TGCGCCAGCAGCTTGGTGGAGGGAGTTGGCGGGGAGCTGTTTTTT. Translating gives CASSLVEGVGGELFF.

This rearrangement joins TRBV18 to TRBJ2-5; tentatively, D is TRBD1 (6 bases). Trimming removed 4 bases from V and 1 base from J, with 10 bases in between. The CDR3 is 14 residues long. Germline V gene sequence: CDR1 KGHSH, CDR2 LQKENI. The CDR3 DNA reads TGTGCCAGCTCACAAAAGGGGGTCCAAGAGACCCAGTACTTC. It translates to CASSQKGVQETQYF.

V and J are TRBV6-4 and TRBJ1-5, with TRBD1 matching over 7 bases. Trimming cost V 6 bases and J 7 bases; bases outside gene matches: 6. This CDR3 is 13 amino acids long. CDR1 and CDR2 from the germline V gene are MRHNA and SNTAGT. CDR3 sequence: CASSEGARQPQHF. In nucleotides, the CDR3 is TGTGCCAGCAGCGAGGGGGCGAGGCAGCCCCAGCATTTT.

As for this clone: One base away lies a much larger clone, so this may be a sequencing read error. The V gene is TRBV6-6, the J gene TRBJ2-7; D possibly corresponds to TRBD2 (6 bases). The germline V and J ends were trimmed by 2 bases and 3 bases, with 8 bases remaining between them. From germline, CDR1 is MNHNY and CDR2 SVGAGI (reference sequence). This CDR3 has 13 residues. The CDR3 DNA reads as TGTGCCAGCAGTTACGGGGACTTCTACGAGCAGTACTTC. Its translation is CASSYGDFYEQYF.

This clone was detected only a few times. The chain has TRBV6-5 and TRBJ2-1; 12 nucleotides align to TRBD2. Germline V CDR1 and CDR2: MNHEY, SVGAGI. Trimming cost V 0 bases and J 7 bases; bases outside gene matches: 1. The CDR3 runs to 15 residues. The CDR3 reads CASSYSTSGRNEQFF. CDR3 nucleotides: TGTGCCAGCAGTTACTCAACTAGCGGGAGGAATGAGCAGTTCTTC.

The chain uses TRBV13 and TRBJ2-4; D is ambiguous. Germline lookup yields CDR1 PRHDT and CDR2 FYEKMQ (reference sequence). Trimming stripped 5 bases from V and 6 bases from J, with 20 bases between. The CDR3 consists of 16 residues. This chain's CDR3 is CASSLSQTAKGNIQYF. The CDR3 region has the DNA TGTGCCAGCAGCCTATCGCAGACTGCAAAGGGAAACATTCAGTACTTC.

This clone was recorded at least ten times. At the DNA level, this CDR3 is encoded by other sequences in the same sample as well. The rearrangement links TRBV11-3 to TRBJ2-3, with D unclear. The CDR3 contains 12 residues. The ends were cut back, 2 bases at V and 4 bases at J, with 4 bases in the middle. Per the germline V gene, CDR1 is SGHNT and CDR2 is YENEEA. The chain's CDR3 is CASSLSADTQYF. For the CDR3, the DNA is TGTGCCAGCAGCTTATCGGCAGATACGCAGTATTTT.

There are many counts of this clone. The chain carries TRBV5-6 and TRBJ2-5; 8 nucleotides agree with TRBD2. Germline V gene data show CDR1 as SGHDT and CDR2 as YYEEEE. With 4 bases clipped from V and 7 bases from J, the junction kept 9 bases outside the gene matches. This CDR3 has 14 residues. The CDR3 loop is CASSILAGPGTQYF. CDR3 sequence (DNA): TGTGCCAGCAGCATCTTAGCGGGGCCTGGGACCCAGTACTTC.

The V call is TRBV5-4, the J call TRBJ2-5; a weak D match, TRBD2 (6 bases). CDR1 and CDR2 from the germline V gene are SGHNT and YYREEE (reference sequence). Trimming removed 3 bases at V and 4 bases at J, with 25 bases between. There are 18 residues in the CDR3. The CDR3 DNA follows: TGTGCCAGCAGCTCGATCACCCAAAACCGGGACTCCCGAGAGACCCAGTACTTC. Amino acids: CASSSITQNRDSRETQYF.

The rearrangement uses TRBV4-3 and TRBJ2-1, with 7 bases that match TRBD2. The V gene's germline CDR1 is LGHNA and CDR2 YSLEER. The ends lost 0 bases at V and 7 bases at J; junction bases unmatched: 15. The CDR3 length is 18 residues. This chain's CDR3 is CASSQDPPAGSPFNEQFF. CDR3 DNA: TGCGCCAGCAGCCAAGATCCCCCAGCGGGGTCACCCTTTAATGAGCAGTTCTTC.